This T cell receptor beta chain was sequenced for a study of technical replicates of blood from several donors. The assay was immunoSEQ multiplex PCR, and TCRdb's table has in-frame clones only and misses some. This sample has approximately 88,000 clones, with just under 95% found just once. This clone appeared once. V lost 4 bases and J lost 4, with 17 bases in between. The CDR3 is 15 amino acids. The V gene's germline CDR1 is MDHEN and CDR2 SYDVKM. This chain joins TRBV28 and TRBJ2-7, with D possibly matching TRBD1 (7 bases). This clonotype originated in a human donor in good health. Specimen: T cells isolated from PBMCs. The CDR3 region has the DNA TGTGCCAGCAGTTCGACAGGGAGGCCCCAATACGAGCAGTACTTC. It codes for CASSSTGRPQYEQYF.